This T cell receptor (beta chain) stems from a study of blood T cell repertoires in COVID-19. Produced via immunoSEQ multiplex PCR; TCRdb's table is partial and in-frame only. The sample includes about 170,000 clones, around nine tenths of them seen just once. On this clone: Mismatch with germline at one junction end may stem from a read error.

The CDR3 extends over 14 amino acids. In germline, CDR1 is PRHDT, CDR2 FYEKMQ (reference sequence). What was sequenced was peripheral blood. The chain links TRBV13 to TRBJ2-7; D is possibly TRBD2 (5 bases). The receptor was derived from a man younger than 30 with active or convalescent COVID-19. The CDR3 region has the DNA TGTGCCAGCACCTTAAATTCGCCCAGCGGCGAGCAGTACTTC. As protein: CASTLNSPSGEQYF.